Reported below is one T cell receptor beta chain. Authors' analysis steps: Estimation of nucleated cell counts was performed using reference gene primer amplification. Assay used: immunoSEQ multiplex PCR; TCRdb lists only in-frame clones, some missing. V and J calls and clone size are copied from that table; D and trimming were computed from the DNA. This sample has a few hundred thousand clones, with 80% to 90% found just once. This sample was included in a study of blood T cell repertoires in COVID-19. Within 2 weeks before study entry, exposed participants met a COVID-19 case. Source material: PBMCs or T cells enriched from blood (not recorded which). This TCR was recovered from a woman in her forties or fifties who had been exposed to COVID-19.

The CDR3 nucleotides read TGCAGCGTTTCGGGGTTAGATACGCAGTATTTT. Residues: CSVSGLDTQYF. The chain uses TRBV29-1 and TRBJ2-3; maybe TRBD2 (5 bases). CDR3 size: 11 residues. Germline V gene sequence: CDR1 SQVTM, CDR2 ANQGSEA. Trimming pared 5 bases from V and 5 bases from J, leaving 8 bases between.